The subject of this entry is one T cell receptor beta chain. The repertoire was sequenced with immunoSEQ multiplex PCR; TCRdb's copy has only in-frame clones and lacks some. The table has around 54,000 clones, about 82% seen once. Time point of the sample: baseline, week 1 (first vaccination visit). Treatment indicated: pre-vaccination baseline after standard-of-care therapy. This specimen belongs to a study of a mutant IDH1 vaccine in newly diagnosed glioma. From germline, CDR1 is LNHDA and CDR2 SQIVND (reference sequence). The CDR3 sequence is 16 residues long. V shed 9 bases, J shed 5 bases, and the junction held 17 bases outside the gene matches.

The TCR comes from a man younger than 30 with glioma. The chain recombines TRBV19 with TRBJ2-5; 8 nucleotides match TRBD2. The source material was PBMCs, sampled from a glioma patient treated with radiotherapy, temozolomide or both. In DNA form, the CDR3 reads TGTGCCAGCACTCAAGGGGGGCTAGCGGGCGTGGAGACCCAGTACTTC. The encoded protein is CASTQGGLAGVETQYF.